These 24 T cell receptor beta chains share one sample of origin, sequenced in a study of cytomegalovirus exposure and HLA in healthy donors (dated by TCRdb to about 2017). The protocol used for the library was the immunoSEQ multiplex PCR assay. For the multiplex PCR, a mixture combining 60 forward primers for TCR Vbeta segments and 13 reverse primers for TCR Jbeta segments was used. In its TCRdb copy, this immuneACCESS table keeps in-frame sequences only and misses some clones. Where compared with another copy, unresolved V genes explain less than half of these, and the others have no known cause. Within this sample are about 89,000 clones, with around 80% of them counted one time only. The ten largest clones represent 2.7% of the sample. The specimen was PBMCs. The receptors come from a man in his thirties or forties in good health and CMV-seronegative.

The chain couples TRBV7-8 to TRBJ1-1; D not resolved. Germline CDR1 and CDR2: SGHVS and FQNEAQ. This CDR3 region has 16 residues. V dropped 5 bases and J dropped 1 base, with 17 bases sitting between them. This CDR3 is CASSHLAPASNTEAFF. The CDR3 DNA follows: TGTGCCAGCAGCCACTTAGCCCCAGCTTCGAACACTGAAGCTTTCTTT.

The rearrangement links TRBV6-6 to TRBJ2-3; D not resolved. This CDR3 comprises 13 residues. Germline V lookup: CDR1 MNHNY, CDR2 SVGAGI (reference sequence). The ends were cut back, 6 bases at V and 0 bases at J, with 7 bases in the middle. The CDR3 region is CASRADSTDTQYF. CDR3 DNA sequence: TGTGCCAGCAGGGCAGATAGCACAGATACGCAGTATTTT.

This clone was found once. The chain uses TRBV6-6 and TRBJ1-1; no reliable D call. V was clipped by 2 bases and J by 2 bases, with 9 bases between them. The CDR3 runs to 14 residues. CDR1 is MNHNY and CDR2 is SVGAGI in the germline V gene (reference sequence). CDR3 loop: CASSYDAGNTEAFF. In DNA, the CDR3 is TGTGCCAGCAGTTACGATGCAGGAAACACTGAAGCTTTCTTT.

This chain connects TRBV19 to TRBJ1-4; 9 nucleotides agree with TRBD1. CDR3 length equals 14 residues. V lost 3 bases to trimming and J lost 10 bases; unmatched junction nucleotides: 6. Looked up from germline, CDR1 is LNHDA and CDR2 is SQIVND (reference sequence). The CDR3 bases are TGTGCCAGTAGTATGGGACAGGGTGTAAGAAAACTGTTTTTT. Protein product: CASSMGQGVRKLFF.

The chain has TRBV6-4 and TRBJ1-4; D remains unclear. V lost 0 bases and J lost 8, with 13 bases in between. Germline lookup yields CDR1 MRHNA and CDR2 SNTAGT. The CDR3 spans 15 residues. CDR3 protein: CASSDSPMQEEKLFF. The DNA of the CDR3 is TGTGCCAGCAGTGACTCTCCGATGCAGGAAGAAAAACTGTTTTTT.

This chain connects TRBV7-8 to TRBJ1-6, with 8 bases that match TRBD1. V lost 4 bases to trimming and J lost 3 bases; unmatched junction nucleotides: 8. This CDR3 is built from 17 residues. CDR1 and CDR2 (germline): SGHVS, FQNEAQ. CDR3 in DNA: TGTGCCAGCAGCTCATGGACAGGGTACGGCTATAATTCACCCCTCCACTTT. Translated, it gives CASSSWTGYGYNSPLHF.

The rearrangement links TRBV28 to TRBJ2-5; 8 bases line up with TRBD2. This CDR3 is built from 15 residues. J gave up 1 base and V 5 bases, and 6 bases lay outside the gene matches. Germline V gene data show CDR1 as MDHEN and CDR2 as SYDVKM. The CDR3: CASSRLGTSQETQYF. CDR3 DNA: TGTGCCAGCAGTAGACTGGGGACTAGCCAAGAGACCCAGTACTTC.

The genes are TRBV30 and TRBJ1-5, with a weak D call TRBD1 (6 bases). Trimming left V 5 bases short and J 2 bases short, with 16 bases between. This CDR3 spans 15 amino acids. The germline gives CDR1 GTSNPN, CDR2 SVGIG (reference sequence). The CDR3 loop is CAWSSGGARNQPQHF. CDR3 DNA: TGTGCCTGGTCCTCGGGGGGGGCACGCAATCAGCCCCAGCATTTT.

The count of this clone is one. The chain is built from TRBV10-3 and TRBJ2-1; D gene unclear. Trimming cost V 7 bases and J 7 bases, with 11 bases left between them. CDR3 length: 12 residues. Germline V gives CDR1 ENHRY, CDR2 SYGVKD. CDR3 coding DNA: TGTGCCATCATAACAGCTGGGAATGAGCAGTTCTTC. This codes for CAIITAGNEQFF.

The chain uses TRBV6-5 and TRBJ2-7; 9 bases fit TRBD1. This CDR3 region has 16 residues. Trimming removed 2 bases from V and 5 bases from J; junction bases left unmatched: 10. The V gene's germline CDR1 is MNHEY and CDR2 SVGAGI. CDR3 in amino acids: CASSYESGTGFHEQYF. CDR3 nucleotide sequence: TGTGCCAGCAGTTACGAGTCCGGGACAGGGTTCCACGAGCAGTACTTC.

The rearrangement uses TRBV9 and TRBJ2-7, with a weak D call TRBD1 (5 bases). Germline-derived CDR1 and CDR2 are SGDLS and YYNGEE. Trimming pared 3 bases from V and 6 bases from J, leaving 10 bases between. The CDR3 extends over 12 amino acids. The DNA of the CDR3 is TGTGCCAGCAGCGGAACAGGACCCGAGCAGTACTTC. It yields the protein CASSGTGPEQYF.

This clone was detected only a few times. The rearrangement joins TRBV5-1 to TRBJ2-5, with unresolved D. The CDR3 consists of 14 residues. CDR1 and CDR2 (germline): SGHRS, YFSETQ. Trimming shortened V by 0 bases and J by 2 bases, and 8 bases separated the two germline ends. The CDR3 sequence is CASSLASRQETQYF. The CDR3 region has the DNA TGCGCCAGCAGCTTGGCCAGCAGGCAAGAGACCCAGTACTTC.

This clone has only a few counts. The CDR3 DNA reads as TGTGCCAGCAGTGAGGGGCCTGACATAGATACGCAGTATTTT. Translating gives CASSEGPDIDTQYF. The chain recombines TRBV2 with TRBJ2-3; a possible D gene is TRBD1 (5 bases). CDR1 is SNHLY, CDR2 FYNNEI, per germline. With 3 bases removed from V and 5 bases from J, the gap between germline ends came to 12 bases. The CDR3 has 14 amino acids.

V is TRBV9 and J is TRBJ2-7, with 10 nucleotides matching TRBD2. V was clipped by 4 bases and J by 0 bases; unmatched bases: 10. From germline, CDR1 is SGDLS and CDR2 YYNGEE. CDR3 length: 17 amino acids. CDR3 nucleotides: TGTGCCAGCAGCCCAACTAGCGGGACTATGAGCTCCTACGAGCAGTACTTC. Amino acids: CASSPTSGTMSSYEQYF.

The chain uses TRBV19 and TRBJ1-6; TRBD1 might be the D (5 bases). CDR1 and CDR2 (germline): LNHDA, SQIVND (reference sequence). V shed 10 bases and J shed 7 bases, with 11 bases lying between them. The CDR3 length is 12 residues. The CDR3 DNA sequence: TGTGCCACGGGACTAAACAATTCACCCCTCCACTTT. Protein product: CATGLNNSPLHF.

The CDR3 coding sequence is TGTGCCAGCAGCCCAGACAGCTTCCTTTCCTACAATGAGCAGTTCTTC. Amino acids: CASSPDSFLSYNEQFF. The chain links TRBV5-4 to TRBJ2-1, with D possibly TRBD1 on 5 matching bases. CDR3 size: 16 residues. Per the germline V gene, CDR1 is SGHNT and CDR2 is YYREEE (reference sequence). Trimming removed 4 bases at V and 1 base at J, with 15 bases between.

V usage is TRBV2 and J usage is TRBJ2-2; no clear D. The CDR3 is 14 residues long. Germline V lookup: CDR1 SNHLY, CDR2 FYNNEI. With 4 bases removed from V and 0 bases from J, the gap between germline ends came to 6 bases. The CDR3 is CASSGQTNTGELFF. The CDR3 DNA reads TGTGCCAGCAGTGGACAAACGAACACCGGGGAGCTGTTTTTT.

This chain connects TRBV29-1 to TRBJ1-5; 9 bases are a match to TRBD1. Trimming removed 0 bases from V and 5 bases from J; junction bases left unmatched: 8. This CDR3 region has 16 residues. Germline assignment: CDR1 SQVTM and CDR2 ANQGSEA. The chain's CDR3 is CSVEDLPQGADQPQHF. CDR3 DNA: TGCAGCGTTGAAGATCTCCCACAGGGGGCAGATCAGCCCCAGCATTTT.

V usage is TRBV2 and J usage is TRBJ2-7; D perhaps matches TRBD2 (5 bases). V was trimmed by 4 bases and J by 5 bases, leaving 12 bases between them. The CDR3 runs 13 residues. Germline CDR1 is SNHLY and CDR2 is FYNNEI. CDR3 amino acids: CASSARDRDEQYF. In nucleotides, the CDR3 is TGTGCCAGCAGTGCCCGGGATCGGGACGAGCAGTACTTC.

J is TRBJ2-1 and V is TRBV14; 8 bases fit TRBD1. This CDR3 has 19 amino acids. CDR1 is SGHDN, CDR2 FVKESK, per germline. Trimming cost V 0 bases and J 2 bases; bases outside gene matches: 12. In DNA form, the CDR3 reads TGTGCCAGCAGCCAAGATGGAAAGACCGACAGGGGCACCTACAATGAGCAGTTCTTC. This translates into CASSQDGKTDRGTYNEQFF.

V and J are TRBV9 and TRBJ1-5; D not resolved. V dropped 1 base and J dropped 1 base, with 9 bases sitting between them. The CDR3 spans 15 residues. Germline V gives CDR1 SGDLS, CDR2 YYNGEE. The chain's CDR3 is CASSVLGESNQPQHF. DNA of the CDR3: TGTGCCAGCAGCGTATTGGGAGAGAGCAATCAGCCCCAGCATTTT.

The V and J genes are TRBV7-6 and TRBJ2-7; 9 bases align to TRBD1. Germline-derived CDR1 and CDR2 are SGHVS and FNYEAQ. CDR3 length: 15 amino acids. The V gene end was trimmed by 2 bases and the J gene end by 5 bases; junction bases not matched to a gene: 7. This chain's CDR3 is CASSLSGTGSDEQYF. The CDR3 DNA follows: TGTGCCAGCAGCTTATCGGGGACAGGGTCCGACGAGCAGTACTTC.

This chain joins TRBV9 and TRBJ2-2; perhaps TRBD1 as D (6 bases). Germline-derived CDR1 and CDR2 are SGDLS and YYNGEE. V lost 0 bases to trimming and J lost 0 bases, with 9 bases between them. This CDR3 has 16 residues. In nucleotides, the CDR3 is TGTGCCAGCAGCGTAGCAGGGGCACCGAACACCGGGGAGCTGTTTTTT. This translates into CASSVAGAPNTGELFF.

The V call is TRBV27, the J call TRBJ2-7, with 9 bases aligning to TRBD1. Trimming cost V 5 bases and J 5 bases; bases outside gene matches: 10. Germline-derived CDR1 and CDR2 are MNHEY and SMNVEV (reference sequence). This CDR3 is built from 15 residues. The CDR3 DNA reads as TGTGCCAGCAGTCCCTTACAGGGGGCGTCGGACGAGCAGTACTTC. Its translation: CASSPLQGASDEQYF.